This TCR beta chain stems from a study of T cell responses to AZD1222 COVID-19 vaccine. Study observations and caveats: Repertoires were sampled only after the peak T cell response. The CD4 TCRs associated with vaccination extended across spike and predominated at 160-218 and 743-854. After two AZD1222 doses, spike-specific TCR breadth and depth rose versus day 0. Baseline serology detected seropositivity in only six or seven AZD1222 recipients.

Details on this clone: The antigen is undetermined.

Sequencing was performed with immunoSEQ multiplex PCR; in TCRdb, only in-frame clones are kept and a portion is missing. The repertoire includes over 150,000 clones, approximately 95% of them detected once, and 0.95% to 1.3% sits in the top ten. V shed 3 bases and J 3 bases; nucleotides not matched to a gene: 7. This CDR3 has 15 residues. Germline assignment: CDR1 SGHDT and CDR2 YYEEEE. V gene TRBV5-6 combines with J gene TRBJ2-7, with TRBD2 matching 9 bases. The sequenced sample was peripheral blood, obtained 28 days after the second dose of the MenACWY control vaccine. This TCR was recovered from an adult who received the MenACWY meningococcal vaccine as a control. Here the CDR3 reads CASSYFSRGGYEQYF. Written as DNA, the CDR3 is TGTGCCAGCAGCTACTTCTCGCGGGGGGGCTACGAGCAGTACTTC.